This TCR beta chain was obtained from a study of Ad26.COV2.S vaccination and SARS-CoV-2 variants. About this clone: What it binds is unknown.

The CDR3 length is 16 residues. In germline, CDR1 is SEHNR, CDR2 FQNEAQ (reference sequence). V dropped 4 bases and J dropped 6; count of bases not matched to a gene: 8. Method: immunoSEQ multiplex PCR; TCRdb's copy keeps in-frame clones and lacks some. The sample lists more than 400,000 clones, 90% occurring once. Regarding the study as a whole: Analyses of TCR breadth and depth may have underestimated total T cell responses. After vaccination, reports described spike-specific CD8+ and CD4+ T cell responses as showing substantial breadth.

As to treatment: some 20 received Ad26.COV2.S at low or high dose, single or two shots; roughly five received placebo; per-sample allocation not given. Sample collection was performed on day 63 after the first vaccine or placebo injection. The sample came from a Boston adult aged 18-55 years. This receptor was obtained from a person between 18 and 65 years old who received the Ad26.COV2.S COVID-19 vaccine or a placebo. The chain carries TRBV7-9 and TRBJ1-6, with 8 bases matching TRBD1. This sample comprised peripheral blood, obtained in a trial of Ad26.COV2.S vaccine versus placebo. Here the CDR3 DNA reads TGTGCCAGCAGCTCCCCTAGCGGACAGGGTAATTCACCCCTCCACTTT. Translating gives CASSSPSGQGNSPLHF.